The present T cell receptor (beta chain) was sequenced within a study of brain T cells in children with intractable seizures. Study results and limitations: Clones missing pre-surgery may reflect undersampling of that blood sample.

As regards this clone: Its cognate antigen is unknown.

Generated by immunoSEQ multiplex PCR, the TCRdb table keeps only in-frame clones and is missing some. The top ten hold roughly 6% of the sample, which has 300,000 to 400,000 clones, over 90% seen once. The CDR3 has 12 amino acids. Germline CDR1 and CDR2: MNHEY and SVGAGI. The V and J ends lost 4 bases and 5 bases respectively, with 6 bases between them. Stated time point: blood from clinic visit 5 months post-surgery; TSC patient then seizure free. This TCR came from a boy less than two years old with tuberous sclerosis and intractable seizures. V and J are TRBV6-5 and TRBJ2-1; tentatively, D is TRBD2 (6 bases). The material was peripheral blood, obtained approximately 5 months after surgery. The DNA of the CDR3 is TGTGCCAGCAGTTGGGGGGACAATGAGCAGTTCTTC. Translated, it gives CASSWGDNEQFF.